This T cell receptor (beta chain) was profiled in a study of shared clonotypes between healthy human individuals. Methods used by the authors: From ImmunoSEQ came sequences covering only the junction and carrying no quality scores, so filtering differed. Only in-frame clones appear in the TCRdb table, and some are missing; sequencing was by immunoSEQ multiplex PCR. V and J calls and clone size are as listed in that table; D and trimming were resolved from the DNA. Of more than 850,000 clones in the sample, 75% to 80% were seen once. Of note for this clone: Its antigen is unidentified. One end of the junction fails to match germline, which may point to a read error.

General study points: In a handful of donors, around 4.5% of naive CD4 clonotypes appeared in common.

CDR3 size: 11 residues. In germline, CDR1 is SQVTM, CDR2 ANQGSEA. V usage is TRBV29-1 and J usage is TRBJ2-5; possible D gene TRBD2, 6 bases. Sequenced: memory CD4+ T cells from PBMCs. The subset: CD45RA-negative fraction. The sequence was obtained from a young man in good health. Some clones in this sample may be carry-over from other donors' samples. The chain's CDR3 is CSVSRDFGGNF. In DNA form, the CDR3 reads TGCAGCGTTAGTCGGGACTTTGGTGGGAACTTC. The full variable domain, completed using reference TRBV29-1 and TRBJ2-5, is SAVISQKPSRDICQRGTSLTIQCQVDSQVTMMFWYRQQPGQSLTLIATANQGSEATYESGFVIDKFPISRPNLTFSTLTVSNMSPEDSSIYLCSVSRDFGGNFGPGTRLLVL.